The 4 T cell receptor beta chains below all came from one sample that was sequenced in a study of CD8 T cells in Susac syndrome. RNA was extracted with the RNeasy kit, and a quantity of 0.5 to 1 ug was reverse transcribed using random hexamers. TCRdb re-analysed the immunoSEQ multiplex PCR reads in MiXCR, keeping a single row per CDR3 protein. The top ten clones hold more than 0.11% of a sample with about 140,000 distinct CDR3 sequences, 85% to 95% of them seen once. The material sequenced was CD4+ T cells from PBMCs. The receptors were gathered from a human donor with Susac syndrome.

The genes are TRBV5-1 and TRBJ2-7, with 8 bases fitting TRBD1. CDR1 SGHRS and CDR2 YFSETQ come from the germline V gene. This CDR3 region has 15 residues. Trimming removed 0 bases from V and 2 bases from J; junction bases left unmatched: 4. CDR3 amino acids: CASSLDSTGAYEQYF. CDR3 nucleotides: TGCGCCAGCAGCTTGGACTCGACAGGGGCCTACGAGCAGTACTTC.

This chain joins TRBV7-2 and TRBJ1-5; the match to TRBD1 covers 7 bases. Trimming at V came to 5 bases and at J to 5 bases, leaving 9 bases not matched to a gene. Germline V gene sequence: CDR1 SGHTA, CDR2 FQGNSA. CDR3 length: 15 residues. This CDR3 reads CASSPEDRFDQPQHF. Written as DNA, the CDR3 is TGTGCCAGCAGCCCGGAGGACAGGTTCGATCAGCCCCAGCATTTT.

The genes are TRBV29-1 and TRBJ1-2; TRBD1 matches 8 bases. Germline CDR1 and CDR2: SQVTM and ANQGSEA. The CDR3 has 14 residues. The V and J ends lost 4 bases and 4 bases, in that order; junction bases with no gene match: 8. The CDR3 nucleotides read TGCAGCGTTGCGACAGGGGCGGTTAGCTATGGCTACACCTTC. This translates into CSVATGAVSYGYTF.

This sequence joins TRBV7-3 and TRBJ2-1; 8 nucleotides agree with TRBD2. The V gene's germline CDR1 is SGHTA and CDR2 FQGTGA. The CDR3 is 16 amino acids. V trimming: 1 base; J trimming: 6 bases; junction bases outside the gene matches: 8. Written as DNA, the CDR3 is TGTGCCAGCAGCTTAATCGGGGTAGCGGGGATCAATGAGCAGTTCTTC. Amino acid sequence: CASSLIGVAGINEQFF.